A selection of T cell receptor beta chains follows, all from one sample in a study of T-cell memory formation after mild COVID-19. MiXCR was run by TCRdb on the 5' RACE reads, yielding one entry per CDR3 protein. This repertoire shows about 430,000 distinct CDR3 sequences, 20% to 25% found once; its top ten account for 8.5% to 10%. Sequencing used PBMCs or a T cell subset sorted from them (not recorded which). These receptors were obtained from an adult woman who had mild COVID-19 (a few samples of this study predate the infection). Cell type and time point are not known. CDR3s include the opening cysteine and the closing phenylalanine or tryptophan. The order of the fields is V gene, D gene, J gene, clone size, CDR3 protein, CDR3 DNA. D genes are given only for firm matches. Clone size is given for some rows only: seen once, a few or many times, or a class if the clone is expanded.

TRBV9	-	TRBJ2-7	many	CASSVGSLANDEQYF	TGTGCCAGCAGCGTAGGTTCACTAGCTAACGACGAGCAGTACTTC
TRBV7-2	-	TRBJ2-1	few	CASSLWAGSSYNEQFF	TGTGCCAGCAGCTTATGGGCAGGGAGCTCCTACAATGAGCAGTTCTTC
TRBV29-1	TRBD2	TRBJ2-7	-	CSVVRRWLAASYEQYF	TGCAGCGTTGTCCGAAGGTGGCTAGCGGCCTCCTACGAGCAGTACTTC
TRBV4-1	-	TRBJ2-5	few	CASSRWTAQETQYF	TGCGCCAGCAGCCGGTGGACAGCCCAAGAGACCCAGTACTTC
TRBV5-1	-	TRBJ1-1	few	CASSLVADGTEAFF	TGCGCCAGCAGCTTGGTCGCGGATGGGACTGAAGCTTTCTTT
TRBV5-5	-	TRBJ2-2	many	CASSFGQRLNTGELFF	TGTGCCAGCAGCTTTGGACAGCGATTGAACACCGGGGAGCTGTTTTTT
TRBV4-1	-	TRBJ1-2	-	CASSQERGKGPGGYTF	TGCGCCAGCAGCCAAGAGCGAGGGAAAGGGCCTGGTGGCTACACCTTC
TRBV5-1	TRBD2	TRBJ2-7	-	CASSLALTSGVYEQYF	TGCGCCAGCAGCTTGGCTCTGACTAGCGGTGTGTACGAGCAGTACTTC
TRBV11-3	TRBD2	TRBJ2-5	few	CASSLSGTTQETQYF	TGTGCCAGCAGCTTAAGCGGGACGACCCAAGAGACCCAGTACTTC
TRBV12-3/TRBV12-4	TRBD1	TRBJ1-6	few	CASSLVAGGFPNSPLHF	TGTGCCAGCAGTTTAGTGGCAGGGGGCTTCCCGAATTCACCCCTCCACTTT
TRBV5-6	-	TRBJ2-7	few	CASSPRDLYEQYF	TGTGCCAGCAGCCCAAGGGACTTGTACGAGCAGTACTTC
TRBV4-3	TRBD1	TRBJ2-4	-	CASSPTPGQGNIQYF	TGCGCCAGCAGCCCCACCCCGGGACAGGGTAACATTCAGTACTTC
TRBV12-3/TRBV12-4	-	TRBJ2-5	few	CASSFASQETQYF	TGTGCCAGCAGTTTCGCTAGTCAAGAGACCCAGTACTTC
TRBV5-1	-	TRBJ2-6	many	CASSPFPSGANVLTF	TGCGCCAGCAGCCCCTTCCCCTCTGGGGCCAACGTCCTGACTTTC
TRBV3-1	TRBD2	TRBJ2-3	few	CASSQRGLAGGTSTDTQYF	TGTGCCAGCAGCCAGAGGGGACTAGCGGGGGGAACTAGCACAGATACGCAGTATTTT
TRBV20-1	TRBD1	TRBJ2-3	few	CSARGALDREDTQYF	TGCAGTGCTAGGGGGGCCCTGGACAGGGAAGATACGCAGTATTTT
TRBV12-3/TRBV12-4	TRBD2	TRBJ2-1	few	CASSLRAGGPRDEQFF	TGTGCCAGCAGTTTGAGAGCGGGGGGGCCGAGGGATGAGCAGTTCTTC
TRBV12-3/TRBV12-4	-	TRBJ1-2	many	CASSQTGNYGYTF	TGTGCCAGCAGCCAAACAGGGAACTATGGCTACACCTTC
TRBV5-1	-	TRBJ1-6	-	CASSPDVGGSPLHF	TGCGCCAGCAGCCCGGACGTTGGAGGGTCACCCCTCCACTTT
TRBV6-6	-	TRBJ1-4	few	CASRPLGGGGTNEKLFF	TGTGCCAGCAGGCCCCTTGGAGGAGGTGGAACTAATGAAAAACTGTTTTTT
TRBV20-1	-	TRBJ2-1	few	CSSQLENNEQFF	TGCAGTTCCCAGCTCGAAAACAATGAGCAGTTCTTC
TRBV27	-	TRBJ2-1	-	CASRFPGDGEQFF	TGTGCCAGCAGATTTCCCGGGGATGGCGAGCAGTTCTTC
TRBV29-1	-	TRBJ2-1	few	CSVDSSSYNEQFF	TGCAGCGTCGACAGTAGCTCCTACAATGAGCAGTTCTTC
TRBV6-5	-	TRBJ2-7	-	CASSYSPQNSYEQYF	TGTGCCAGCAGTTACAGTCCACAGAACTCCTACGAGCAGTACTTC
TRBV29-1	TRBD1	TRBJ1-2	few	CSVLTGDGGYTF	TGCAGCGTTTTGACAGGGGATGGGGGCTACACCTTC
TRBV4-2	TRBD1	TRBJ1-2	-	CASSQDFTGGNYGYTF	TGTGCCAGCAGCCAAGATTTCACAGGGGGGAACTATGGCTACACCTTC
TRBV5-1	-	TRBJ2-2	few	CASSLPGHNVNTGELFF	TGCGCCAGCAGCTTGCCGGGACATAACGTAAACACCGGGGAGCTGTTTTTT
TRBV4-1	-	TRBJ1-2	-	CASSQVGRDYGYTF	TGCGCCAGCAGCCAAGTGGGCCGAGACTATGGCTACACCTTC
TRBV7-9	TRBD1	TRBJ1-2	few	CASSSDLIGTGVGYTF	TGTGCCAGCAGCTCGGACCTCATAGGGACAGGGGTTGGCTACACCTTC
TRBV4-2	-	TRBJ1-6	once	CASSLSSENNSPLHF	TGTGCCAGCAGCCTGAGTTCGGAGAATAATTCACCCCTCCACTTT
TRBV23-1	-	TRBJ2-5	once	CASSQPGETQYF	TGCGCCAGCAGTCAACCCGGGGAGACCCAGTACTTC
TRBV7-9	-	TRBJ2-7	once	CASSQGATYEQYF	TGTGCCAGCAGCCAGGGCGCCACCTACGAGCAGTACTTC
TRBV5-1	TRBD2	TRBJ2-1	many	CASRAASGVTHNEQFF	TGCGCCAGCAGGGCAGCTAGCGGGGTTACACACAATGAGCAGTTCTTC
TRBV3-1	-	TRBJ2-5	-	CASSQDRLVGSRTQYF	TGTGCCAGCAGCCAAGATCGCCTAGTAGGGAGTAGGACCCAGTACTTC
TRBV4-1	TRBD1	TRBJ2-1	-	CASSQIGQGNEQFF	TGCGCCAGCAGCCAAATTGGACAGGGCAATGAGCAGTTCTTC
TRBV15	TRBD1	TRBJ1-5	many	CATSRVSVGQGLYSNQPQHF	TGTGCCACCAGCAGAGTAAGCGTAGGACAGGGACTTTATAGCAATCAGCCCCAGCATTTT
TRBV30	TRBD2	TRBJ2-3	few	CAWGLGFDTQYF	TGTGCCTGGGGACTAGGGTTCGATACGCAGTATTTT